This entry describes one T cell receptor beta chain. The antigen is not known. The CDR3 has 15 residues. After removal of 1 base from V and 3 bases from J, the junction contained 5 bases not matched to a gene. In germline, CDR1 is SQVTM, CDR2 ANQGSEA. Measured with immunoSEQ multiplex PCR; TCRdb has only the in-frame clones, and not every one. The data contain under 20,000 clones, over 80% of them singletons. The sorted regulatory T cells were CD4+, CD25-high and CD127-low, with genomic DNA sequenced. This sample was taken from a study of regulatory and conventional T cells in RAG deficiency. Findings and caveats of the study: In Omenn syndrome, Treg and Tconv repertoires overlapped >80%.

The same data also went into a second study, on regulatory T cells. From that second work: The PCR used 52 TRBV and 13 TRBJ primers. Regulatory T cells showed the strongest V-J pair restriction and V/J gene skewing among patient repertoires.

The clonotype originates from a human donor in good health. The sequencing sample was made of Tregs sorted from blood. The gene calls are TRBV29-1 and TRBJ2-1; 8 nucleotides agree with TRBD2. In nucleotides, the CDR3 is TGCAGCGTTGAAGCACCGGGACTAGACTACAATGAGCAGTTCTTC. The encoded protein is CSVEAPGLDYNEQFF.